Below are 3 T cell receptor beta chains sequenced from a single sample in a study of shared clonotypes between healthy human individuals. Sequenced by immunoSEQ multiplex PCR; TCRdb stores in-frame clones only, minus some. The table has millions of clones, about 94% seen once. Naive CD8 cells lacked CD45RO and underwent positive selection for CCR7, leaving out terminally differentiated effector memory CD45RA+ cells. Material for sequencing was naive CD8+ T cells sorted from blood. The receptors shown here come from a man between 18 and 29 years old in good health.

This clone was seen a single time. The rearrangement joins TRBV10-3 to TRBJ1-1; possibly TRBD1 for D (6 bases). Germline-derived CDR1 and CDR2 are ENHRY and SYGVKD. The length of the CDR3 is 13 residues. Trimming cost V 6 bases and J 5 bases, with 13 bases left between them. The CDR3 bases are TGTGCCATCAGGGGGCAGGGGACGACTGAAGCTTTCTTT. Protein product: CAIRGQGTTEAFF.

J is TRBJ2-3 and V is TRBV10-3; TRBD1 matches at 7 bases. Germline lookup yields CDR1 ENHRY and CDR2 SYGVKD. V lost 4 bases to trimming and J lost 0 bases; unmatched junction nucleotides: 4. The CDR3 extends over 15 amino acids. The CDR3 is CAISAPGQSTDTQYF. The CDR3 DNA sequence: TGTGCCATCAGTGCGCCGGGACAGAGCACAGATACGCAGTATTTT.

The chain joins TRBV2 to TRBJ1-1; D remains unclear. The ends were cut back, 4 bases at V and 5 bases at J, with 8 bases in the middle. This CDR3 contains 12 residues. Germline V gene data show CDR1 as SNHLY and CDR2 as FYNNEI. DNA of the CDR3: TGTGCCAGCAGTGCTGGAGGGACTGAAGCTTTCTTT. It encodes CASSAGGTEAFF. Supplemented by reference TRBV2 and TRBJ1-1, the full variable domain reads EPEVTQTPSHQVTQMGQEVILRCVPISNHLYFYWYRQILGQKVEFLVSFYNNEISEKSEIFDDQFSVERPDGSNFTLKIRSTKLEDSAMYFCASSAGGTEAFFGQGTRLTVV.